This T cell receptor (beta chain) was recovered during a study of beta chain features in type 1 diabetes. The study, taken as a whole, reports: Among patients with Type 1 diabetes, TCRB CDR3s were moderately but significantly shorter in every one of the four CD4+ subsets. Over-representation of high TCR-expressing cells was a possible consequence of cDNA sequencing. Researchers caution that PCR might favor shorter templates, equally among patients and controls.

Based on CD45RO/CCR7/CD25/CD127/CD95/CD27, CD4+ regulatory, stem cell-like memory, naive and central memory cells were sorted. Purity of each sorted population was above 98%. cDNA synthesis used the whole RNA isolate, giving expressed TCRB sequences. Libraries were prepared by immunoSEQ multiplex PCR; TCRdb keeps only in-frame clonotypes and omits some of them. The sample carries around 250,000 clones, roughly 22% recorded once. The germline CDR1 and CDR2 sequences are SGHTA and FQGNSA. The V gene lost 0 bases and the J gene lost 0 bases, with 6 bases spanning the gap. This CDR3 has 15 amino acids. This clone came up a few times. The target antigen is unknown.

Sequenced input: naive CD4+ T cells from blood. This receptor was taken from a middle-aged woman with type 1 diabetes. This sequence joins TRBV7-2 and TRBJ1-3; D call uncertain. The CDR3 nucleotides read TGTGCCAGCAGCTTAGCCACTTCCTCTGGAAACACCATATATTTT. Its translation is CASSLATSSGNTIYF.